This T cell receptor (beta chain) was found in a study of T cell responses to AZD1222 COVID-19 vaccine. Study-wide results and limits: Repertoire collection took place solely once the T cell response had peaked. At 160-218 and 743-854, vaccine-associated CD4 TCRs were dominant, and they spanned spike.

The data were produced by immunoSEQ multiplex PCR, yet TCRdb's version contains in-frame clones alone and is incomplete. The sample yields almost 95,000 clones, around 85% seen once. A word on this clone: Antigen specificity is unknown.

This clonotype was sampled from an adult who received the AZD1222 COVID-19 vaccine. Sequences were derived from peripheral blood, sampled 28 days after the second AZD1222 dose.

The CDR3 here is CASMVPGTGELFF. The CDR3 DNA reads TGTGCCAGCATGGTCCCGGGGACCGGGGAGCTGTTTTTT. The rearrangement links TRBV6-5 to TRBJ2-2; possible D gene TRBD2, 5 bases. From germline, CDR1 is MNHEY and CDR2 SVGAGI. V dropped 7 bases and J dropped 5 bases, with 11 bases sitting between them. The CDR3 consists of 13 residues.